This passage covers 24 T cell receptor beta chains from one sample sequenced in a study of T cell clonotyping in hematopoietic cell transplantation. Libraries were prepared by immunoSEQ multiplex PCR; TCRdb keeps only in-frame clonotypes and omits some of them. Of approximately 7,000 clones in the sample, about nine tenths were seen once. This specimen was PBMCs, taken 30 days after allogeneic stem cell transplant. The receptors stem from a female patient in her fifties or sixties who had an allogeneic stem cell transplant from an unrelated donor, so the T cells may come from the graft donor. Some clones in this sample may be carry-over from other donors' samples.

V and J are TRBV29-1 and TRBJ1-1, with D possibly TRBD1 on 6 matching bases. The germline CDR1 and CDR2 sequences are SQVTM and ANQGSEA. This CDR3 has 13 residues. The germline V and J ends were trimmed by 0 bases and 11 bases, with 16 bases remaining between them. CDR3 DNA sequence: TGCAGCGTTGAAGATCGGGGAGGGGGAGCGGCTTTCTTT. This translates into CSVEDRGGGAAFF.

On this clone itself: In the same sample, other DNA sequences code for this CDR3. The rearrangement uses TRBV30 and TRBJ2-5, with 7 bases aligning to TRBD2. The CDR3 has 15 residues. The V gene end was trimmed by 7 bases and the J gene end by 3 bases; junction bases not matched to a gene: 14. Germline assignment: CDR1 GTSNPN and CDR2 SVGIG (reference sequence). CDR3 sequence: CASAEAGDVEETQYF. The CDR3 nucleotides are TGTGCCTCTGCTGAGGCGGGAGATGTCGAAGAGACCCAGTACTTC.

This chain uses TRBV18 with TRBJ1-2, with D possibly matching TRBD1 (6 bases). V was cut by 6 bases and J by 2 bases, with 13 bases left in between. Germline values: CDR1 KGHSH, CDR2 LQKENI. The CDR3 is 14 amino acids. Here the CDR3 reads CASSSQGTNYGYTF. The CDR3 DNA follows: TGTGCCAGCTCGAGCCAGGGGACCAACTATGGCTACACCTTC.

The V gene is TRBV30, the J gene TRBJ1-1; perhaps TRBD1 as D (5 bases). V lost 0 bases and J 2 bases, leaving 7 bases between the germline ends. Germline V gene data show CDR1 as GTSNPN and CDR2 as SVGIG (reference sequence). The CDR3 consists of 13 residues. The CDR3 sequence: CAWSVGPNTEAFF. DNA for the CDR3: TGTGCCTGGAGTGTGGGACCCAACACTGAAGCTTTCTTT.

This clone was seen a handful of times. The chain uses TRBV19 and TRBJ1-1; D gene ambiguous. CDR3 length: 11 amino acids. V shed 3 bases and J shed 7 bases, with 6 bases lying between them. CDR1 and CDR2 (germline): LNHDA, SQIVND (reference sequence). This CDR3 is CASSIAGEAFF. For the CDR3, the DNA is TGTGCCAGTAGTATCGCGGGTGAAGCTTTCTTT. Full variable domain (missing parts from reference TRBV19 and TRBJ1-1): DGGITQSPKYLFRKEGQNVTLSCEQNLNHDAMYWYRQDPGQGLRLIYYSQIVNDFQKGDIAEGYSVSREKKESFPLTVTSAQKNPTAFYLCASSIAGEAFFGQGTRLTVV.

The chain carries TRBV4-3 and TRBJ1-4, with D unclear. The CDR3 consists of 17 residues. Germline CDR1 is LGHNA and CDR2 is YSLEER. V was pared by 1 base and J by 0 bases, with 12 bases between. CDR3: CASSQGLEFATNEKLFF. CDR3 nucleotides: TGCGCCAGCAGCCAAGGTTTGGAATTTGCAACTAATGAAAAACTGTTTTTT.

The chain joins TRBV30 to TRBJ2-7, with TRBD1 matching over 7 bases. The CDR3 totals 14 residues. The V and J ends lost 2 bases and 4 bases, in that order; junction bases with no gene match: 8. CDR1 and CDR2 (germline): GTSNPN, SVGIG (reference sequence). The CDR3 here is CAWSHTGDRYEQYV. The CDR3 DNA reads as TGTGCCTGGAGTCACACAGGGGATAGATACGAGCAGTACGTC.

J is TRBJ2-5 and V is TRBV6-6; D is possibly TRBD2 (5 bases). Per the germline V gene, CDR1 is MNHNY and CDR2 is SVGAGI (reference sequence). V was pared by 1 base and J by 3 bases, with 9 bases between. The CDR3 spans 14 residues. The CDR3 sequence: CASSYWGEKETQYF. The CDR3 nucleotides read TGTGCCAGCAGTTACTGGGGAGAGAAAGAGACCCAGTACTTC.

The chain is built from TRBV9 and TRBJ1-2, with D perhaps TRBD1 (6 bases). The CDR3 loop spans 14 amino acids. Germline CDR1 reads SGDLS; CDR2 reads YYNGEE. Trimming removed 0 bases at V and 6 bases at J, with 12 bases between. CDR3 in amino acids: CASSVDNQGNGYTF. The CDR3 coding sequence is TGTGCCAGCAGCGTAGATAATCAGGGGAATGGCTACACCTTC.

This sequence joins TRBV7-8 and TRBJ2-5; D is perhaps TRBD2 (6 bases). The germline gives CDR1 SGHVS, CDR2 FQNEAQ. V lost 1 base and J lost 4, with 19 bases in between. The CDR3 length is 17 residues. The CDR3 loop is CASSLDAPGLRRETQYF. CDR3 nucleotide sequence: TGTGCCAGCAGCTTAGACGCCCCGGGACTTAGGAGAGAGACCCAGTACTTC.

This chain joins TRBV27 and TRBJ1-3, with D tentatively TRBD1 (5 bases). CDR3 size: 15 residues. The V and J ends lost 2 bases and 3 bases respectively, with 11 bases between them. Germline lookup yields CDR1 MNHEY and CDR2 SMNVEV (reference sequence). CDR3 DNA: TGTGCCAGCAGTTTAACGGGACTCGGTGGAAACACCATATATTTT. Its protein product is CASSLTGLGGNTIYF.

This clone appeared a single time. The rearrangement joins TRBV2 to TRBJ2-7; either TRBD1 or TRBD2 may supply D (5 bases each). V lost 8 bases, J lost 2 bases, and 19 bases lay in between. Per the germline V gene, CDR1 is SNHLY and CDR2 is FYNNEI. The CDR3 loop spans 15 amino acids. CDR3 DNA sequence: TGTGCCAGCTGGGGGAAATCAGGGAACGCCTACGAGCAGTACTTC. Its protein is CASWGKSGNAYEQYF.

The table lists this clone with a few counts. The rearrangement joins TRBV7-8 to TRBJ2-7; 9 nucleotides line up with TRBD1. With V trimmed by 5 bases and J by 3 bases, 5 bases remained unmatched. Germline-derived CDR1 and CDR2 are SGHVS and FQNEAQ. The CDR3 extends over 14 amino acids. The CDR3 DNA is TGTGCCAGCAGCGGCCCGGGACAGGGCTACGAGCAGTACTTC. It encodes CASSGPGQGYEQYF.

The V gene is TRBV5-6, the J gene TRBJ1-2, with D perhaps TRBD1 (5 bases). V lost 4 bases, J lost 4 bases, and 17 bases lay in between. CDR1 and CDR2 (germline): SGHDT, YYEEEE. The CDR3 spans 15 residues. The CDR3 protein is CASSHRQGGGYGYTF. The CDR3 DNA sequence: TGTGCCAGCAGCCACAGGCAGGGTGGGGGCTATGGCTACACCTTC.

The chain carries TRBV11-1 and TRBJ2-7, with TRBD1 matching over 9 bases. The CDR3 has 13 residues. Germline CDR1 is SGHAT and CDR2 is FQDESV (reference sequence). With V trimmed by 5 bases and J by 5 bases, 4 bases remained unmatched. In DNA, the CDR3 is TGTGCCAGCAGCCTGGACAGGGGACACGAGCAGTACTTC. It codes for CASSLDRGHEQYF. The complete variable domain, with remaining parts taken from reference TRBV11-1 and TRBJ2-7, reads EAEVAQSPRYKITEKSQAVAFWCDPISGHATLYWYRQILGQGPELLVQFQDESVVDDSQLPKDRFSAERLKGVDSTLKIQPAELGDSAMYLCASSLDRGHEQYFGPGTRLTVT.

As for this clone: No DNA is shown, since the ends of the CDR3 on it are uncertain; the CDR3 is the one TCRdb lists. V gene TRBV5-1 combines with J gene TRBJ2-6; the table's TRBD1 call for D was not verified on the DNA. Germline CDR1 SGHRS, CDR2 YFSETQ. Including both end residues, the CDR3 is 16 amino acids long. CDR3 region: CASSTTGVPGANVLTF.

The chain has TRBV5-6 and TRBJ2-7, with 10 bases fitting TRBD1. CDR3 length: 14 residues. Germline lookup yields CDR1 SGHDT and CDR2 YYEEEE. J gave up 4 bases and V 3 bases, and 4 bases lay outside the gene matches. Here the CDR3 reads CASSSGTGAYEQYF. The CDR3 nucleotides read TGTGCCAGCAGCTCTGGGACAGGGGCATACGAGCAGTACTTC.

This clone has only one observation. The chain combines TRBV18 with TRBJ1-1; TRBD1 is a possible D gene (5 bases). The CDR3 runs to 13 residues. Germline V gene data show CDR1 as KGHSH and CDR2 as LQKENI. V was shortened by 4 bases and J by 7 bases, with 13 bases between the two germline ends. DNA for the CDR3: TGTGCCAGCTCACGAGACCGGGACGGTGAAGCTTTCTTT. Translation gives CASSRDRDGEAFF.

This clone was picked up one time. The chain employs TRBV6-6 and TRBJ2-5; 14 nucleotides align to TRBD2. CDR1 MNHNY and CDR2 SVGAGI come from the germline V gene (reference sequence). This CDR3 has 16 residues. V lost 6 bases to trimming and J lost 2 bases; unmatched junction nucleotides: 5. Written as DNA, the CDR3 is TGTGCCAGCAGCCCGGGACTAGCGGGAGCTCAAGAGACCCAGTACTTC. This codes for CASSPGLAGAQETQYF.

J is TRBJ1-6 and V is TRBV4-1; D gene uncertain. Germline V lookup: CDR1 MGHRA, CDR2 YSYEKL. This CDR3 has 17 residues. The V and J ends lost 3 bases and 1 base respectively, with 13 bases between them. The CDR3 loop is CASSQLDMISYNSPLHF. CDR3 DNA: TGCGCCAGCAGCCAGTTAGACATGATATCCTATAATTCACCCCTCCACTTT.

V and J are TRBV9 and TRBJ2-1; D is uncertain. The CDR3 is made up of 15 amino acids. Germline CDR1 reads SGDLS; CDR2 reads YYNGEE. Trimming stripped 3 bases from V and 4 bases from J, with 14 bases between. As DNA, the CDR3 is TGTGCCAGCAGCGCCGGATTACGTGGTTACAATGAGCAGTTCTTC. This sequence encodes CASSAGLRGYNEQFF. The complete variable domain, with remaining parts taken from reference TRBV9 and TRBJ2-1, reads DSGVTQTPKHLITATGQRVTLRCSPRSGDLSVYWYQQSLDQGLQFLIQYYNGEERAKGNILERFSAQQFPDLHSELNLSSLELGDSALYFCASSAGLRGYNEQFFGPGTRLTVL.

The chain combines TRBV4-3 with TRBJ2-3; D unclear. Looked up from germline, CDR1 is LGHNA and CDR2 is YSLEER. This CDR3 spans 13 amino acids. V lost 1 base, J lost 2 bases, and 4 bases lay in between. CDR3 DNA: TGCGCCAGCAGCCAAGTTGTCACAGATACGCAGTATTTT. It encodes CASSQVVTDTQYF.

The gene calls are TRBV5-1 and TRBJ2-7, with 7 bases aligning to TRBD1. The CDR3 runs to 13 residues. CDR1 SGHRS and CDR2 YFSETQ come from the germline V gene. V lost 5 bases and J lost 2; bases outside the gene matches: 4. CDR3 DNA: TGCGCCAGCAGTGAGGGGGCTCCCTACGAGCAGTACTTC. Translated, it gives CASSEGAPYEQYF.

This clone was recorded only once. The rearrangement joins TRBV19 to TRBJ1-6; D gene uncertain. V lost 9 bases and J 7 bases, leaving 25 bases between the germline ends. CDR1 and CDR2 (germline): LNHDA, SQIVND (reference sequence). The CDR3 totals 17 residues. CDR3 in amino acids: CASRPPGRSSLNSPLHF. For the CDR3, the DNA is TGTGCCAGCAGGCCCCCCGGCCGCTCCTCCTTAAATTCACCCCTCCACTTT.